The source of this TCR beta chain is a study of T cell changes during pregnancy in multiple sclerosis. Germline V gives CDR1 MNHEY, CDR2 SVGAGI. This CDR3 comprises 16 residues. V was clipped by 3 bases and J by 6 bases, with 17 bases between them. Sequenced by immunoSEQ multiplex PCR; TCRdb stores in-frame clones only, minus some. The sample lists some 40,000 clones, approximately 92% occurring once. The sample taken for sequencing was peripheral blood. The chain couples TRBV6-5 to TRBJ2-2; D is ambiguous. This TCR came from a female donor with multiple sclerosis, enrolled in a pregnancy study. CDR3 coding DNA: TGTGCCAGCAGTTATGTGGGCTCACAAAAGGCCGGGGAGCTGTTTTTT. It encodes CASSYVGSQKAGELFF.